This TCR beta chain was sequenced in a study of blood T cells in healthy people across ages. The study drew donors from healthy Caucasian individuals in Russia aged about 6 to 90. Germline V gene sequence: CDR1 MDHEN, CDR2 SYDVKM. The CDR3 loop spans 16 amino acids. V lost 8 bases and J 4 bases, leaving 23 bases between the germline ends. A second PCR of roughly 7 to 11 cycles used a sample-barcoded 5' primer and a J-beta primer mix. Sequencing yielded, for each sample, at least 3 million paired-end reads carrying CDR3. Each CDR3 protein gets one entry after TCRdb re-called the 5' RACE reads with MiXCR. This table holds 600,000 to 850,000 distinct CDR3 sequences, roughly 25% found once. This sample also appeared in a second study, on T cells of mothers and their children. This second study says: Mother-child pairs who were related displayed a slightly higher overlap than unrelated pairs, a difference that was non-significant.

The sequencing sample was made of blood. The chain employs TRBV28 and TRBJ2-5; weak D call: TRBD1 (6 bases). The receptor was derived from a boy aged 5 to 17 in good health. CDR3 nucleotide sequence: TGTGCCAGCTTCCCCCAGGGGTCCAGTGGGGGAGAGACCCAGTACTTC. Amino acids: CASFPQGSSGGETQYF.